The TCR beta chain under discussion was sequenced for a study of blood T cell repertoires in COVID-19. The germline gives CDR1 LNHDA, CDR2 SQIVND (reference sequence). V was shortened by 6 bases and J by 14 bases, with 28 bases between the two germline ends. This CDR3 region has 15 residues. Source study methods: Amplifying reference gene primers gave estimates of nucleated cell counts. Some clones are missing from TCRdb's copy, which holds only in-frame ones; the method was immunoSEQ multiplex PCR. V, J and clone size reflect that table, while D and trimming were determined from the DNA. The sample holds roughly 160,000 clones, 83% seen once.

This receptor was obtained from a woman older than 75 with acute or convalescent COVID-19. The genes are TRBV19 and TRBJ1-2; unclear D gene. Input material: peripheral blood. CDR3 nucleotides: TGTGCCAGTAGGCAGACAAGCCAGTCTATGGCTACACCGACCTTC. Translation: CASRQTSQSMATPTF.